This TCR beta chain was obtained from a study of cytomegalovirus exposure and HLA in healthy donors. This CDR3 region has 12 residues. Germline values: CDR1 LNHDA, CDR2 SQIVND (reference sequence). Trimming cost V 8 bases and J 9 bases; bases outside gene matches: 7. Study-wide points: Researchers reported in a later analysis that a missense DCLRE1C variant was tied to TCR beta V- and J-gene trimming.

In its sample, this clone was seen a few times. Its target is unknown. This PCR relied on a set of 60 Vbeta primers and 13 Jbeta primers. Generated by immunoSEQ multiplex PCR, the TCRdb table keeps only in-frame clones and is missing some. In the table there are about 160,000 clones, less than 90% of which are singletons. Sequencing used PBMCs. V is TRBV19 and J is TRBJ1-5, with 7 bases fitting TRBD1. The origin of this receptor is a young man in good health and CMV-seronegative. CDR3 in amino acids: CASDRAQGPQHF. The CDR3 coding sequence is TGTGCCAGTGACAGGGCCCAGGGGCCCCAGCATTTT.